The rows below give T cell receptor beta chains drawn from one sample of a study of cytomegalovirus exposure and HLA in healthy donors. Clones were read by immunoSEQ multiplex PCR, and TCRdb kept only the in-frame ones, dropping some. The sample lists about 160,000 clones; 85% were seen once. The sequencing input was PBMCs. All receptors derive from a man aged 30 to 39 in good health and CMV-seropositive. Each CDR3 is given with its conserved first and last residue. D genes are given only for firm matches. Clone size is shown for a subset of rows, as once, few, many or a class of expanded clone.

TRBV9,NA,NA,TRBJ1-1,TGTGCCAGCAGCGTGGGGCAAAGGGGTGTAGGAGCTTTCTTT,CASSVGQRGVGAFF
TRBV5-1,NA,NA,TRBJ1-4,TGCGCCAGCAGCTTGGTCGGGGGAGCAACTAATGAAAAACTGTTTTTT,CASSLVGGATNEKLFF
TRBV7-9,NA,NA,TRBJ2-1,TGTGCCAGCAGCTCCGCAGGGCCCTCCTACAATGAGCAGTTCTTC,CASSSAGPSYNEQFF
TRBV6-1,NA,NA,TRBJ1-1,TGTGCCACCCGGGACAATGCTTTCTTT,CATRDNAFF
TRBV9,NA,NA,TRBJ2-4,TGTGCCAGCAGCGTAGGAGGGGGGGGGCCAACCAACATTCAGTACTTC,CASSVGGGGPTNIQYF
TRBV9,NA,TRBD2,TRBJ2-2,TGTGCCAGCAGCGCGACTAGCGGGGGGGCTTCAACCGGGGAGCTGTTTTTT,CASSATSGGASTGELFF
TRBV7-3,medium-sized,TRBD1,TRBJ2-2,TGTGCCAGCAGCTCCCTCCAGGGGGCTTTGGGCGGGGAGCTGTTTTTT,CASSSLQGALGGELFF
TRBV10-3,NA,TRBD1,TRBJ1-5,TGTGCCTCTCACGACAGGGACACTCAGCCCCAGCATTTT,CASHDRDTQPQHF
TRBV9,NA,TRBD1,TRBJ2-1,TGTGCCAGCAGCGTAGAATTCGGGGCTGGGGACAGTGAGCAGTTCTTC,CASSVEFGAGDSEQFF
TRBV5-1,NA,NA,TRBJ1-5,TGCGCCAGCAGGCATCTTAGAAGCAATCAGCCCCAGCATTTT,CASRHLRSNQPQHF
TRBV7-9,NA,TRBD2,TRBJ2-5,TGTGCCATCATAGCGGGGGACCCCCAAGAGACCCAGTACTTC,CAIIAGDPQETQYF